This TCR beta chain comes out of a study of identical twins. Findings of the study overall: Compared with models, monozygotic twins showed more out-of-frame TCR alpha sharing. In cord blood, abundant beta clonotypes had fewer insertions; memory showed no trend. Sequences that were beta out-of-frame showed weaker excess twin sharing.

The CDR3 spans 14 residues. V dropped 3 bases and J dropped 7 bases, with 10 bases sitting between them. A template switching step contributed a universal primer site, while unique molecular identifiers were present in the cDNA. TCRdb itself ran the 5' RACE reads through MiXCR, one entry per CDR3 protein. This sample yields 700,000 or so distinct CDR3 sequences, of which less than 10% are seen a single time; 0.75% to 1% belongs to the top ten. In its sample, this clonotype was seen a few times. Its target is not known. The same data also contributed to another study, on yellow fever vaccine responses in identical twins.

The sample was PBMCs. V gene TRBV12-3 or TRBV12-4 combines with J gene TRBJ1-6; possibly TRBD1 for D (5 bases). The clonotype comes from a woman between 18 and 29 years old in good health. The CDR3 sequence: CASSLGAGNSPLHF. Written as DNA, the CDR3 is TGTGCCAGCAGTTTGGGCGCAGGGAATTCACCCCTCCACTTT.